These 31 T cell receptor beta chains share one sample of origin, sequenced in a study of T-cell memory formation after mild COVID-19. One entry per CDR3 protein results from TCRdb running MiXCR on the 5' RACE reads. The sample records some 14,000 distinct CDR3 sequences, about 12% being singletons. The source material was PBMCs or a T cell subset sorted from them (not recorded which). The receptors come from an adult woman who had mild COVID-19 (a few samples of this study predate the infection). Cell type and time point are not known.

This clonotype was observed a few times. The rearrangement links TRBV11-2 to TRBJ2-1; D could derive from TRBD1 or TRBD2 (5 bases each). Trimming took off 4 bases at V and 8 bases at J, with 18 bases between the two ends. Looked up from germline, CDR1 is SGHAT and CDR2 is FQNNGV. This CDR3 region has 15 residues. In nucleotides, the CDR3 is TGTGCCAGCAGCTATGGGGCCTTGCGGGTGGATGAGCAGTTCTTC. It is translated as CASSYGALRVDEQFF. Full variable domain (rest looked up from reference TRBV11-2 and TRBJ2-1): EAGVAQSPRYKIIEKRQSVAFWCNPISGHATLYWYQQILGQGPKLLIQFQNNGVVDDSQLPKDRFSAERLKGVDSTLKIQPAKLEDSAVYLCASSYGALRVDEQFFGPGTRLTVL.

This clonotype was seen a few times. This chain joins TRBV12-3 or TRBV12-4 and TRBJ1-2; D remains unclear. Trimming left V 3 bases short and J 5 bases short, with 13 bases between. The CDR3 runs to 14 residues. In nucleotides, the CDR3 is TGTGCCAGCAGTTTGGCGGGAGGTTATTATGGCTACACCTTC. Its translation: CASSLAGGYYGYTF.

This clonotype was seen many times. The CDR3 bases are TGTGCCAGCAGCTTGGACTATCCATACGAGCAGTACTTC. Translation gives CASSLDYPYEQYF. The V gene is TRBV7-2, the J gene TRBJ2-7, with D possibly matching TRBD2 (6 bases). CDR3 length: 13 residues. Germline V gene sequence: CDR1 SGHTA, CDR2 FQGNSA. V lost 3 bases and J 4 bases, leaving 10 bases between the germline ends.

This clonotype was counted many times. This rearrangement joins TRBV7-9 to TRBJ2-1, with 12 bases identical to TRBD2. Germline CDR1 SEHNR, CDR2 FQNEAQ (reference sequence). V lost 5 bases and J lost 2; bases outside the gene matches: 10. This CDR3 has 18 amino acids. The CDR3 region has the DNA TGTGCCAGCAGCCCTAGCGGGGGGGCCTTAGGGCCCTACAATGAGCAGTTCTTC. Protein sequence: CASSPSGGALGPYNEQFF.

This clonotype showed up many times. The CDR3 protein is CASSLGSPVGRNNEQFF. DNA of the CDR3: TGTGCCAGCAGCTTAGGGAGCCCCGTTGGTAGGAACAATGAGCAGTTCTTC. The rearrangement uses TRBV7-3 and TRBJ2-1, with a tentative D call TRBD2 (5 bases). The CDR3 has 17 residues. V lost 2 bases and J lost 5, with 19 bases in between. Looked up from germline, CDR1 is SGHTA and CDR2 is FQGTGA.

Many counts were recorded for this clonotype. This chain joins TRBV5-4 and TRBJ2-7; the D gene is possibly TRBD1 (6 bases). CDR1 and CDR2 (germline): SGHNT, YYREEE (reference sequence). CDR3 size: 14 residues. V was pared by 0 bases and J by 2 bases, with 9 bases between. The CDR3 DNA reads as TGTGCCAGCAGCTTGGAGGACAGTGCCTACGAGCAGTACTTC. Protein: CASSLEDSAYEQYF. Based on the CDR3 plus reference TRBV5-4 and TRBJ2-7, the full variable domain is ETGVTQSPTHLIKTRGQQVTLRCSSQSGHNTVSWYQQALGQGPQFIFQYYREEENGRGNFPPRFSGLQFPNYSSELNVNALELDDSALYLCASSLEDSAYEQYFGPGTRLTVT.

Ten or more counts support this clonotype. In nucleotides, the CDR3 is TGCAGCGTTGAGCGCGGACAGTACACCGGGGAGCTGTTTTTT. Encoded protein: CSVERGQYTGELFF. V and J are TRBV29-1 and TRBJ2-2; a possible D gene is TRBD1 (6 bases). Trimming took 3 bases from V and 3 from J, leaving 11 bases between them. The CDR3 contains 14 residues. Germline CDR1 is SQVTM and CDR2 is ANQGSEA.

This clonotype was recorded many times. The chain combines TRBV28 with TRBJ2-3; perhaps TRBD1 as D (6 bases). CDR3 size: 17 residues. Germline V gene sequence: CDR1 MDHEN, CDR2 SYDVKM. The V end lost 6 bases, the J end lost 3 bases, and 22 bases lay between the germline ends. CDR3 amino acids: CASSQITTGTGTDTQYF. The CDR3 DNA reads as TGTGCCAGCAGCCAAATTACCACAGGGACGGGGACAGATACGCAGTATTTT.

This clonotype has a count of ten or more. This chain links TRBV18 with TRBJ2-7, with D perhaps TRBD2 (6 bases). CDR1 and CDR2 (germline): KGHSH, LQKENI. The V end was cut by 2 bases, the J end by 3 bases, with 20 bases between. The CDR3 has 17 residues. CDR3 in amino acids: CASSPSVGGYRSYEQYF. Written as DNA, the CDR3 is TGTGCCAGCTCACCAAGCGTGGGGGGTTACAGGAGCTACGAGCAGTACTTC.

This clonotype was detected many times. The V call is TRBV5-1, the J call TRBJ2-1, with 8 positions matching TRBD1. The CDR3 is 14 amino acids. Germline-derived CDR1 and CDR2 are SGHRS and YFSETQ. V lost 0 bases, J lost 5 bases, and 1 base stayed unmatched. The CDR3 bases are TGCGCCAGCAGCTTGGGACAGGGGAACAATGAGCAGTTCTTC. Its protein is CASSLGQGNNEQFF.

This clonotype was observed many times. The J gene is TRBJ1-1, the V gene TRBV20-1; D remains ambiguous. V lost 5 bases and J lost 1, with 11 bases in between. Germline loops: CDR1 DFQATT, CDR2 SNEGSKA (reference sequence). This CDR3 has 13 residues. Here the CDR3 reads CSAARAENTEAFF. The CDR3 nucleotides read TGCAGTGCTGCTAGGGCGGAGAACACTGAAGCTTTCTTT.

The V gene is TRBV5-6, the J gene TRBJ2-1, with D unresolved. V was cut by 0 bases and J by 8 bases, with 6 bases left in between. Germline V gene lookup returns CDR1 SGHDT and CDR2 YYEEEE. The CDR3 sequence is 12 residues long. The CDR3 spells CASSLVSYEQFF. The CDR3 DNA is TGTGCCAGCAGCTTGGTGAGTTATGAGCAGTTCTTC.

In its sample, this clonotype was seen many times. This rearrangement joins TRBV14 to TRBJ2-2; D is ambiguous. The germline CDR1 and CDR2 sequences are SGHDN and FVKESK. The CDR3 covers 13 residues. V was shortened by 1 base and J by 4 bases, with 4 bases between the two germline ends. The CDR3 is CASSQGGTGELFF. CDR3 DNA sequence: TGTGCCAGCAGCCAAGGTGGCACCGGGGAGCTGTTTTTT.

This clonotype was picked up many times. The rearrangement links TRBV4-3 to TRBJ2-1; D is perhaps TRBD1 or TRBD2 (5 bases each). CDR1 and CDR2 from the germline V gene are LGHNA and YSLEER. Trimming left V 2 bases short and J 4 bases short, with 12 bases between. The CDR3 consists of 15 residues. The DNA of the CDR3 is TGCGCCAGCAGCCAATACGGGACCGAGTACAATGAGCAGTTCTTC. Its translation: CASSQYGTEYNEQFF.

This clonotype was picked up many times. This rearrangement joins TRBV6-5 to TRBJ2-7; D possibly matches TRBD1 or TRBD2 (6 bases each). Germline V gene data show CDR1 as MNHEY and CDR2 as SVGAGI. Trimming removed 11 bases at V and 7 bases at J, with 15 bases between. The CDR3 is 11 amino acids. The CDR3 loop is CAAYGGGEQYF. CDR3 sequence (DNA): TGTGCCGCCTATGGAGGGGGAGAGCAGTACTTC.

By share, this clonotype counts as medium-sized. This chain uses TRBV20-1 with TRBJ2-7, with 8 bases fitting TRBD2. Germline CDR1 is DFQATT and CDR2 is SNEGSKA (reference sequence). The CDR3 runs to 13 residues. V dropped 6 bases and J dropped 4; count of bases not matched to a gene: 8. The CDR3 DNA reads as TGCAGTGCCCCGGTAAGCGGGAGTTACGAGCAGTACTTC. It encodes CSAPVSGSYEQYF.

This clonotype was recorded at least ten times. The gene calls are TRBV7-3 and TRBJ2-7, with D unresolved. V was clipped by 5 bases and J by 6 bases, with 11 bases between them. The germline CDR1 and CDR2 sequences are SGHTA and FQGTGA. The length of the CDR3 is 12 residues. The CDR3 loop is CASSPQGCEQYF. Written as DNA, the CDR3 is TGTGCCAGCAGCCCCCAAGGTTGCGAGCAGTACTTC.

This clonotype was recorded at least ten times. V gene TRBV7-3 combines with J gene TRBJ2-2; TRBD1 agrees at 9 bases. Germline assignment: CDR1 SGHTA and CDR2 FQGTGA. V trimming: 2 bases; J trimming: 5 bases; junction bases outside the gene matches: 6. The CDR3 is 16 amino acids. The CDR3 sequence is CASSLGQGFPTGELFF. DNA of the CDR3: TGTGCCAGCAGCTTAGGACAGGGGTTTCCGACCGGGGAGCTGTTTTTT.

This clonotype was counted many times. This sequence joins TRBV18 and TRBJ2-3; D ambiguous. Germline CDR1 is KGHSH and CDR2 is LQKENI. V lost 5 bases and J 0 bases, leaving 12 bases between the germline ends. The CDR3 contains 15 residues. The CDR3 is CASSGGSTSTDTQYF. The CDR3 DNA sequence: TGTGCCAGCTCAGGCGGATCTACAAGCACAGATACGCAGTATTTT. Drawing the rest from reference TRBV18 and TRBJ2-3, the complete variable domain is NAGVMQNPRHLVRRRGQEARLRCSPMKGHSHVYWYRQLPEEGLKFMVYLQKENIIDESGMPKERFSAEFPKEGPSILRIQQVVRGDSAAYFCASSGGSTSTDTQYFGPGTRLTVL.

This clonotype was recorded many times. The DNA for the CDR3 is TGTGCCAGCAGCCAAGTCCCCACCCAACGAAGGTTCTTC. It encodes CASSQVPTQRRFF. The genes are TRBV3-1 and TRBJ2-1; D gene uncertain. V lost 1 base to trimming and J lost 15 bases, with 16 bases between them. The germline gives CDR1 LGHDT, CDR2 YNNKEL (reference sequence). The CDR3 is 13 residues long.

This clonotype was recorded many times. The rearrangement uses TRBV12-3 or TRBV12-4 and TRBJ2-1, with D maybe TRBD1 (5 bases). V was trimmed by 1 base and J by 5 bases, leaving 6 bases between them. This CDR3 has 13 residues. Written as DNA, the CDR3 is TGTGCCAGCAGTTTAGTGGGGCACAATGAGCAGTTCTTC. Translation gives CASSLVGHNEQFF.

V and J are TRBV5-8 and TRBJ2-1; TRBD2 matches 8 bases. CDR3 size: 14 residues. V lost 1 base, J lost 4 bases, and 1 base stayed unmatched. Germline V gene lookup returns CDR1 SGHTS and CDR2 YDEGEE. CDR3 nucleotides: TGTGCCAGCAGCTTGACTAGCGGTTACAATGAGCAGTTCTTC. This gives the protein CASSLTSGYNEQFF.

This clonotype appeared many times. The gene calls are TRBV7-8 and TRBJ1-5; TRBD1 is a possible D gene (6 bases). The CDR3 sequence is 14 residues long. The ends were cut back, 5 bases at V and 7 bases at J, with 15 bases in the middle. Germline V lookup: CDR1 SGHVS, CDR2 FQNEAQ. This CDR3 is CASSHQGWGQPQHF. The CDR3 bases are TGTGCCAGCAGCCATCAGGGGTGGGGCCAGCCCCAGCATTTT. Variable domain in full (rest from reference TRBV7-8 and TRBJ1-5): GAGVSQSPRYKVAKRGQDVALRCDPISGHVSLFWYQQALGQGPEFLTYFQNEAQLDKSGLPSDRFFAERPEGSVSTLKIQRTQQEDSAVYLCASSHQGWGQPQHFGDGTRLSIL.

This clonotype was seen many times. J is TRBJ2-1 and V is TRBV9; TRBD2 agrees at 12 bases. CDR3 length: 17 amino acids. V lost 0 bases and J lost 2; bases outside the gene matches: 3. Germline assignment: CDR1 SGDLS and CDR2 YYNGEE. CDR3 residues: CASSVGTSGDPYNEQFF. The CDR3 coding sequence is TGTGCCAGCAGCGTAGGGACTAGCGGGGATCCCTACAATGAGCAGTTCTTC.

Judged by abundance, this clonotype is medium-sized. The V gene is TRBV7-9, the J gene TRBJ1-1; D is unclear. The CDR3 has 16 residues. V lost 0 bases, J lost 7 bases, and 18 bases lay in between. From germline, CDR1 is SEHNR and CDR2 FQNEAQ (reference sequence). In nucleotides, the CDR3 is TGTGCCAGCAGCTTAGCCTATGGGTCCTCCTGGGGTGAAGCTTTCTTT. This gives the protein CASSLAYGSSWGEAFF.

The sample holds many counts of this clonotype. In DNA, the CDR3 is TGTGCCAGCAGCCCCGACACCATCACAGATACGCAGTATTTT. It translates to CASSPDTITDTQYF. The chain employs TRBV7-8 and TRBJ2-3; D gene unclear. The CDR3 is 14 amino acids. Trimming removed 5 bases from V and 2 bases from J, with 11 bases in between. Germline V gene sequence: CDR1 SGHVS, CDR2 FQNEAQ. The variable domain in full, completed from reference TRBV7-8 and TRBJ2-3, reads GAGVSQSPRYKVAKRGQDVALRCDPISGHVSLFWYQQALGQGPEFLTYFQNEAQLDKSGLPSDRFFAERPEGSVSTLKIQRTQQEDSAVYLCASSPDTITDTQYFGPGTRLTVL.

In this sample, this clonotype turned up many times. The chain employs TRBV7-9 and TRBJ1-5; 7 bases align to TRBD1. The ends lost 5 bases at V and 6 bases at J; junction bases unmatched: 10. In germline, CDR1 is SEHNR, CDR2 FQNEAQ (reference sequence). The CDR3 loop spans 15 amino acids. CDR3 residues: CASSAQGDRGQPQHF. The CDR3 nucleotides are TGTGCCAGCAGCGCCCAGGGGGATCGGGGTCAGCCCCAGCATTTT.

This clonotype has at least ten counts. V gene TRBV5-1 combines with J gene TRBJ2-1, with TRBD1 matching over 8 bases. The ends lost 3 bases at V and 0 bases at J; junction bases unmatched: 2. The CDR3 is 15 residues long. CDR1 and CDR2 from the germline V gene are SGHRS and YFSETQ. In DNA form, the CDR3 reads TGCGCCAGCAGCTCTACAGGGGGCTCCTACAATGAGCAGTTCTTC. Translation gives CASSSTGGSYNEQFF.

This clonotype is judged medium-sized. This sequence joins TRBV10-3 and TRBJ2-1; D may be TRBD2 (6 bases). This CDR3 is built from 13 residues. Germline loops: CDR1 ENHRY, CDR2 SYGVKD. Trimming pared 5 bases from V and 10 bases from J, leaving 15 bases between. Here the CDR3 reads CAISRERVREQFF. Here the CDR3 DNA reads TGTGCCATCAGTCGGGAGCGGGTGCGGGAGCAGTTCTTC.

This clonotype was found many times. This sequence joins TRBV27 and TRBJ2-5, with D tentatively TRBD2 (6 bases). V was cut by 1 base and J by 5 bases, with 14 bases left in between. Germline V lookup: CDR1 MNHEY, CDR2 SMNVEV (reference sequence). The CDR3 consists of 15 residues. The CDR3 sequence is CASSLLGRGSETQYF. Written as DNA, the CDR3 is TGTGCCAGCAGTTTATTAGGACGGGGGAGTGAGACCCAGTACTTC.

This clonotype has at least ten counts. The J gene is TRBJ1-1, the V gene TRBV3-1, with a possible D match to TRBD1 (5 bases). Germline CDR1 and CDR2: LGHDT and YNNKEL (reference sequence). The CDR3 covers 15 residues. V was trimmed by 3 bases and J by 0 bases, leaving 11 bases between them. CDR3 protein: CASSQGTDMNTEAFF. The DNA for the CDR3 is TGTGCCAGCAGCCAGGGGACTGACATGAACACTGAAGCTTTCTTT.